This TCR beta chain was sequenced during a study of cytomegalovirus exposure and HLA in healthy donors. Study results and limitations: Several V segments, TRBV6-2 and TRBV6-3 among them, could not be told apart and were dropped. TCR beta V- and J-gene trimming was later associated with a missense DCLRE1C variant.

The CDR3 is made up of 16 amino acids. Germline loops: CDR1 MNHNY, CDR2 SVGAGI (reference sequence). Trimming removed 4 bases at V and 2 bases at J, with 15 bases between. Of note for this clone: Its antigen is not known.

PCR used 60 Vbeta primers and 13 Jbeta primers. Assay: immunoSEQ multiplex PCR; the TCRdb copy retains only in-frame clones and omits some. Seen here are over 200,000 clones, 75% to 90% observed once, and the top ten hold about 1%. The chain is built from TRBV6-6 and TRBJ1-5; the D gene is possibly TRBD1 (5 bases). The sequence was collected from a woman aged 18-29 years in good health and CMV-seronegative. The sample comprised PBMCs. In DNA, the CDR3 is TGTGCCAGCAGTTTAACAGGTGGAAACGGCAATCAGCCCCAGCATTTT. It translates to CASSLTGGNGNQPQHF.